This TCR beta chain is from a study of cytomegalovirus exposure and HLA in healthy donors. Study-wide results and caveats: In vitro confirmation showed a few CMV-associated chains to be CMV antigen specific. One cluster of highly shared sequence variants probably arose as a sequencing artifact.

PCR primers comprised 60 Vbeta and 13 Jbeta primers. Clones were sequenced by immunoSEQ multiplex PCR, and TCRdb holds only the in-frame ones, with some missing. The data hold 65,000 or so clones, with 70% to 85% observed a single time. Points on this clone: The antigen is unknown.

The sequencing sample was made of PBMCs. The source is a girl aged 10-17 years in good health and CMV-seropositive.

Here the CDR3 reads CASSEEDSNQPQHF. The DNA for the CDR3 is TGTGCCAGCAGTGAGGAGGATAGCAATCAGCCCCAGCATTTT. The V gene is TRBV6-4, the J gene TRBJ1-5; D not resolved. Germline V gene data show CDR1 as MRHNA and CDR2 as SNTAGT. V lost 3 bases, J lost 0 bases, and 6 bases lay in between. The CDR3 extends over 14 amino acids.